These T cell receptor beta chains were read from a single sample in a study of T cells in Graves' hyperthyroidism and ophthalmopathy. MiXCR was run by TCRdb on the multiplex PCR reads, yielding one entry per CDR3 protein. Of about 380,000 distinct CDR3 sequences listed, about 15% are singletons. What was sequenced was blood. Receptor source: a woman in her sixties with Graves' hyperthyroidism. The CDR3 runs from the conserved cysteine through the conserved F or W. The D gene is left open where the match is weak. Expanded clones get a size class; other rows say once, few or many, or leave the size out.

TRBD1	TRBJ2-4	TRBV20-1	.	TGCAGTGCTAGACTCAATAGGGGGCGCGTAGCCAAAAACATTCAGTACTTC	CSARLNRGRVAKNIQYF
.	TRBJ2-7	TRBV20-1	.	TGCAGTGCTAGAGATTCAGGTGCTAGCCTCGAGCAGTACTTC	CSARDSGASLEQYF
.	TRBJ2-2	TRBV20-1	.	TGCAGTGCTAGAGATAATCGACGTAACACGAACACCGGGGAGCTGTTTTTT	CSARDNRRNTNTGELFF
.	TRBJ2-3	TRBV7-9	many	TGTGCCAGCACTCACCAACTCACAGATACGCAGTATTTT	CASTHQLTDTQYF
.	TRBJ2-1	TRBV5-1	.	TGCGCCAGCAGCTCACAACCCGGAAGGACCGATCTTAATGAGCAGTTCTTC	CASSSQPGRTDLNEQFF
.	TRBJ1-1	TRBV19	few	TGTGCCAGTAGCCAAACCCTCCAGACAGGCCTCCAGAACACTGAAGCTTTCTTT	CASSQTLQTGLQNTEAFF
.	TRBJ2-5	TRBV24-1	few	TGTGCCACCAGTGATCAGCAAGAGACCCAGTACTTC	CATSDQQETQYF
.	TRBJ2-7	TRBV7-7	few	TGTGCTAGCAGCCTCACTTCGAGGAGGAGACAGGCAAACTCCTACGAGCAGTACTTC	CASSLTSRRRQANSYEQYF
TRBD1	TRBJ2-2	TRBV3-1	many	TGTGCCAGCAGCCAAGCAGGGGGACCCGGGGAGCTGTTTTTT	CASSQAGGPGELFF
TRBD1	TRBJ2-7	TRBV27	many	TGTGCCAGCAGTTTAGCGGCAGGGGGACACTACGAGCAGTACTTC	CASSLAAGGHYEQYF
TRBD2	TRBJ2-5	TRBV19	.	TGTGCCAGTAGACACCTAGCGGGAAACCAAGAGACCCAGTACTTC	CASRHLAGNQETQYF
TRBD2	TRBJ2-1	TRBV5-5	many	TGTGCCAGCAGCTTCGGGACTAGCGGGAGCGTTGAGCAGTTCTTC	CASSFGTSGSVEQFF
.	TRBJ2-6	TRBV6-2/TRBV6-3	few	TGTGCCAGCAGTTCTCCCCCCGGTGACAGGTATATGGGTGGGGCCAACGTCCTGACTTTC	CASSSPPGDRYMGGANVLTF
TRBD2	TRBJ2-3	TRBV2	many	TGTGCCAGCAGTCCCGTCGGACTAGCGGGAAGGGATACGCAGTATTTT	CASSPVGLAGRDTQYF
.	TRBJ1-4	TRBV5-1	many	TGCGCCAGCAGCTTTTTTGGTGGGGAAAAACTGTTTTTT	CASSFFGGEKLFF
TRBD2	TRBJ2-3	TRBV11-2	once	TGTGCCAGCAGCACGGGACTAGCGGGAGGGAACACAGATACGCAGTATTTT	CASSTGLAGGNTDTQYF
.	TRBJ2-7	TRBV20-1	.	TGCAGTGCTAGAAAAAGGGACAACCTTTACGAGCAGTACTTC	CSARKRDNLYEQYF
.	TRBJ2-1	TRBV11-2	.	TGTGCCAGCAGCTTAAAGGGTTCCGGTGAGCAGTTCTTC	CASSLKGSGEQFF
.	TRBJ1-2	TRBV2	many	TGTGCCAGCAGCCCCCGTTCCGGGACGGCCGACAGGCATGGCTACACCTTC	CASSPRSGTADRHGYTF
TRBD2	TRBJ2-3	TRBV12-3/TRBV12-4	.	TGTGCCAGCAGTTTAGGAGCGGGAGGGAACGATACGCAGTATTTT	CASSLGAGGNDTQYF
.	TRBJ2-3	TRBV7-3	many	TGTGCCAGCAGCTGGGCGGTCGAAGATACGCAGTATTTT	CASSWAVEDTQYF
TRBD2	TRBJ2-5	TRBV30	.	TGTGCCTGGAGAGGGGTTGGCGGGAGGGAAGAGACCCAGTACTTC	CAWRGVGGREETQYF
.	TRBJ2-7	TRBV19	few	TGTGCCAGTAGGAGGCGAAGGGATTCCTACGAGCAGTACTTC	CASRRRRDSYEQYF
.	TRBJ1-2	TRBV29-1	many	TGCAGCGCCGACGCGTGGGGGGCGAATGGATATGGCTACACCTTC	CSADAWGANGYGYTF
TRBD2	TRBJ2-7	TRBV5-5	many	TGTGCCAGCAGCTTGGGGGCCGCGGGAGAGTCCTACGAGCAGTACTTC	CASSLGAAGESYEQYF
TRBD1	TRBJ1-2	TRBV5-1	many	TGCGCCAGCAGCTCTCCCGGACAGGGGATCTATGGCTACACCTTC	CASSSPGQGIYGYTF
.	TRBJ1-2	TRBV20-1	few	TGCAGTGCTAGAGATTCGGGAACAGGGCAGGCTGGCTACACCTTC	CSARDSGTGQAGYTF
TRBD1	TRBJ1-2	TRBV13	many	TGTGCCAGCAGCCAGGGACAGGGGGCGATCGGCTACACCTTC	CASSQGQGAIGYTF
.	TRBJ2-7	TRBV7-9	many	TGTGCCAGCAGCGGTGTTGGGGGATACGAGCAGTACTTC	CASSGVGGYEQYF
.	TRBJ1-2	TRBV28	many	TGTGCCAGCAGTTCATTCGACGGGAACTATGGCTACACCTTC	CASSSFDGNYGYTF
.	TRBJ1-2	TRBV30	.	TGTGCCTGGATAAGGTCCCACTCTAACTATGGCTACACCTTC	CAWIRSHSNYGYTF
.	TRBJ1-2	TRBV28	few	TGTGCCAGCAGTCCTGGGGGGCGCGGCTATGGCTACACCTTC	CASSPGGRGYGYTF